This T cell receptor beta chain was recorded in a study of response to subunit inactivated influenza vaccine. Regarding the study as a whole: A suggestion made by the authors is that each seasonal influenza vaccination recruits few new T cells.

TCRdb reprocessed the RT-PCR reads via MiXCR and lists one record per CDR3 protein. The sample records roughly 650,000 distinct CDR3 sequences, approximately 15% being singletons. This CDR3 contains 12 residues. The V end was cut by 2 bases, the J end by 4 bases, with 3 bases between. Germline V CDR1 and CDR2: SGDLS, YYNGEE. The table lists this clonotype with many counts. What it binds is not known. Sequenced here: PBMCs from blood, sampled 14 to 15 days before vaccination. The chain employs TRBV9 and TRBJ2-2, with D unclear. This sequence was found in a man over 45 who received an inactivated influenza vaccine. In DNA, the CDR3 is TGTGCCAGCAGCGTGGTCACCGGGGAGCTGTTTTTT. It encodes CASSVVTGELFF.